The 14 T cell receptor beta chains given below trace back to one sample, sequenced in a study of long-term antiretroviral therapy in people with HIV. Sequencing used immunoSEQ v3.0 at survey level. Measured with immunoSEQ multiplex PCR; TCRdb has only the in-frame clones, and not every one. Of about 30,000 clones listed, more than 85% were seen once; the top ten hold approximately 6.8%. The source material was unsorted PBMCs, sampled around 6.3 years after starting antiretroviral therapy. The source of these receptors is a woman in her forties with HIV.

The J gene is TRBJ1-6, the V gene TRBV6-1; 8 bases agree with TRBD1. Germline trimming cut 0 bases from V and 15 bases from J; bases unmatched to any gene: 4. CDR1 is MNHNS, CDR2 SASEGT, per germline. This CDR3 contains 13 residues. In nucleotides, the CDR3 is TGTGCCAGCAGTGAAGCGGACAGGGACCTCCTCCACTTT. Translating gives CASSEADRDLLHF.

The rearrangement uses TRBV19 and TRBJ1-2; 9 bases are shared with TRBD1. Germline loops: CDR1 LNHDA, CDR2 SQIVND (reference sequence). The CDR3 contains 13 residues. After removal of 5 bases from V and 4 bases from J, the junction contained 2 bases not matched to a gene. For the CDR3, the DNA is TGTGCCAGTAGTTGGGGACAGGGCTATGGCTACACCTTC. This sequence encodes CASSWGQGYGYTF.

This chain uses TRBV9 with TRBJ2-2; tentative D call: TRBD2 (6 bases). In germline, CDR1 is SGDLS, CDR2 YYNGEE. The CDR3 has 16 amino acids. Between the trimmed V and J ends, which lost 0 bases and 2 bases, there was a span of 11 bases. This CDR3 is CASSVATGLNTGELFF. The CDR3 DNA reads as TGTGCCAGCAGCGTAGCTACGGGACTTAACACCGGGGAGCTGTTTTTT.

The table lists this clone with a count of one. This sequence joins TRBV29-1 and TRBJ1-1; a weak D match, TRBD1 (5 bases). Trimming removed 7 bases at V and 1 base at J, with 19 bases between. The length of the CDR3 is 15 residues. From germline, CDR1 is SQVTM and CDR2 ANQGSEA. For the CDR3, the DNA is TGCAGCGCCCAATCGGGGCACAGTAAGAACACTGAAGCTTTCTTT. Translated, it gives CSAQSGHSKNTEAFF.

Note on this clone: Other DNA sequences in this sample translate to the same CDR3. This CDR3 is CAWNQGYGYTF. CDR3 in DNA: TGTGCCTGGAATCAGGGGTATGGCTACACCTTC. The V call is TRBV30, the J call TRBJ1-2; tentative D call: TRBD1 (6 bases). CDR3 length equals 11 residues. Trimming shortened V by 4 bases and J by 5 bases, and 8 bases separated the two germline ends. Per germline, CDR1 GTSNPN and CDR2 SVGIG (reference sequence).

V and J are TRBV5-8 and TRBJ1-5; D gene uncertain. From germline, CDR1 is SGHTS and CDR2 YDEGEE. Trimming took 4 bases from V and 7 from J, leaving 15 bases between them. There are 14 residues in the CDR3. In DNA form, the CDR3 reads TGTGCCAGCAGCCCGGCTCGAGTGGCCCAGCCCCAGCATTTT. Encoded protein: CASSPARVAQPQHF.

The chain uses TRBV7-8 and TRBJ1-4; weak D call: TRBD1 (6 bases). CDR1 is SGHVS and CDR2 is FQNEAQ in the germline V gene. The CDR3 length is 14 residues. Trimming shortened V by 3 bases and J by 7 bases, and 12 bases separated the two germline ends. CDR3 amino acids: CASSFGGLGEKLFF. CDR3 coding DNA: TGTGCCAGCAGCTTTGGGGGCCTGGGTGAAAAACTGTTTTTT.

The CDR3 region has the DNA TGTGCCAGCTCACAGCTAGAAGCAGGAGGTGGAAACACCATATATTTT. Protein: CASSQLEAGGGNTIYF. The J gene is TRBJ1-3, the V gene TRBV18; D ambiguous. Trimming took 4 bases from V and 3 from J, leaving 16 bases between them. Per germline, CDR1 KGHSH and CDR2 LQKENI. The CDR3 is 16 amino acids. The variable domain in full, with the rest retrieved from reference TRBV18 and TRBJ1-3, is NAGVMQNPRHLVRRRGQEARLRCSPMKGHSHVYWYRQLPEEGLKFMVYLQKENIIDESGMPKERFSAEFPKEGPSILRIQQVVRGDSAAYFCASSQLEAGGGNTIYFGEGSWLTVV.

This chain joins TRBV2 and TRBJ1-3; D may be TRBD1 (5 bases). Germline V gene lookup returns CDR1 SNHLY and CDR2 FYNNEI. The V end was cut by 5 bases, the J end by 5 bases, with 10 bases between. This CDR3 has 13 amino acids. CDR3 residues: CASSFPDRNTIYF. The CDR3 DNA follows: TGTGCCAGCAGTTTTCCGGACAGAAACACCATATATTTT. Drawing the rest from reference TRBV2 and TRBJ1-3, the complete variable domain is EPEVTQTPSHQVTQMGQEVILRCVPISNHLYFYWYRQILGQKVEFLVSFYNNEISEKSEIFDDQFSVERPDGSNFTLKIRSTKLEDSAMYFCASSFPDRNTIYFGEGSWLTVV.

The gene calls are TRBV5-1 and TRBJ2-3; no firm D call. The CDR3 runs to 15 residues. Per the germline V gene, CDR1 is SGHRS and CDR2 is YFSETQ. Trimming removed 2 bases from V and 0 bases from J, with 10 bases in between. CDR3 coding DNA: TGCGCCAGCAGCTTTGCGGCAGGTAGCACAGATACGCAGTATTTT. This encodes CASSFAAGSTDTQYF.

V gene TRBV7-9 combines with J gene TRBJ1-4, with D perhaps matching TRBD1 (6 bases). Trimming removed 5 bases at V and 3 bases at J, with 13 bases between. The V gene's germline CDR1 is SEHNR and CDR2 FQNEAQ (reference sequence). There are 15 residues in the CDR3. The CDR3 nucleotides read TGTGCCAGCAGCCCTTCGGGGGGGCCTAATGAAAAACTGTTTTTT. Amino acids: CASSPSGGPNEKLFF.

This clone was counted a few times. The chain joins TRBV5-8 to TRBJ2-3; 13 nucleotides align to TRBD2. Germline V gives CDR1 SGHTS, CDR2 YDEGEE. The CDR3 sequence is 17 residues long. With V trimmed by 4 bases and J by 3 bases, 8 bases remained unmatched. Here the CDR3 reads CASSPRLAGGGTDTQYF. In nucleotides, the CDR3 is TGTGCCAGCAGCCCGAGACTAGCGGGGGGCGGGACAGATACGCAGTATTTT.

The rearrangement joins TRBV7-9 to TRBJ2-1, with D possibly being TRBD1 (6 bases). The CDR3 is 15 residues long. Per the germline V gene, CDR1 is SEHNR and CDR2 is FQNEAQ (reference sequence). V lost 7 bases, J lost 2 bases, and 15 bases lay in between. CDR3: CASTAQGVPYNEQFF. The CDR3 bases are TGTGCCAGCACCGCACAGGGAGTCCCCTACAATGAGCAGTTCTTC.

This sequence joins TRBV19 and TRBJ1-2; the D is unclear. Germline V CDR1 and CDR2: LNHDA, SQIVND (reference sequence). Deletions cut 1 base from V and 7 bases from J, with 16 bases between. This CDR3 contains 15 residues. The CDR3 loop reads CASSIAEGLTRGYTF. CDR3 nucleotide sequence: TGTGCCAGTAGTATAGCGGAAGGACTTACGCGTGGCTACACCTTC.